This section outlines one T cell receptor beta chain sequence together with its context. Antigen unknown. Germline loops: CDR1 SGHVS, CDR2 FQNEAQ. Trimming cost V 1 base and J 1 base; bases outside gene matches: 6. The CDR3 loop spans 16 amino acids. The data were obtained in a study of response to subunit inactivated influenza vaccine. Study-level findings and limits: The authors offered the suggestion that each seasonal influenza vaccination recruits few new T cells.

TCRdb processed the RT-PCR reads anew with MiXCR; each CDR3 protein has one entry. The profile shows about 160,000 distinct CDR3 sequences, approximately 10% of them singletons. The sample consisted of non-naive T cells sorted from PBMCs, taken 40 to 50 days after vaccination. This chain uses TRBV7-8 with TRBJ1-1; 7 positions agree with TRBD1. This receptor was obtained from a man aged 50-59 years who received an inactivated influenza vaccine. The CDR3 here is CASSLGRQGGNTEAFF. For the CDR3, the DNA is TGTGCCAGCAGCTTAGGCCGACAGGGTGGGAACACTGAAGCTTTCTTT.